Shown below are 10 T cell receptor beta chains from a single sample sequenced in a study of shared clonotypes between healthy human individuals. Assay used: immunoSEQ multiplex PCR; TCRdb lists only in-frame clones, some missing. The table lists hundreds of thousands of clones, about 74% of them singletons, with approximately 1.7% in the top ten. Sequencing was performed on memory CD4+ T cells sorted from blood. Indicated subset: CD45RA-negative fraction. The receptors originated from a woman aged 25 to 39 in good health.

The chain links TRBV6-5 to TRBJ1-1; possibly TRBD1 for D (5 bases). This CDR3 region has 14 residues. V shed 7 bases and J shed 0 bases, with 12 bases lying between them. CDR1 and CDR2 (germline): MNHEY, SVGAGI. CDR3 loop: CASNFGGMNTEAFF. The CDR3 DNA is TGTGCCAGCAACTTCGGGGGGATGAACACTGAAGCTTTCTTT.

The gene calls are TRBV5-1 and TRBJ2-3; unclear D gene. With 0 bases removed from V and 0 bases from J, the gap between germline ends came to 11 bases. Germline V gene data show CDR1 as SGHRS and CDR2 as YFSETQ. The CDR3 runs 16 residues. For the CDR3, the DNA is TGCGCCAGCAGCTTGGCAGTAGTTACAAGCACAGATACGCAGTATTTT. Translating it yields CASSLAVVTSTDTQYF.

V and J are TRBV5-1 and TRBJ2-2; D gene unclear. CDR1 SGHRS and CDR2 YFSETQ come from the germline V gene. The V and J ends lost 6 bases and 0 bases respectively, with 6 bases between them. The CDR3 covers 13 residues. DNA of the CDR3: TGCGCCAGCATCAACTCGAACACCGGGGAGCTGTTTTTT. This encodes CASINSNTGELFF.

This rearrangement joins TRBV7-8 to TRBJ1-1, with D possibly TRBD1 on 6 matching bases. Trimming took off 1 base at V and 3 bases at J, with 18 bases between the two ends. Germline loops: CDR1 SGHVS, CDR2 FQNEAQ. The CDR3 is made up of 17 amino acids. The CDR3 nucleotides read TGTGCCAGCAGCTTAGGGTACAGGGCCAAAAAGGACACTGAAGCTTTCTTT. Residues: CASSLGYRAKKDTEAFF. Full variable domain (remainder filled in from reference TRBV7-8 and TRBJ1-1): GAGVSQSPRYKVAKRGQDVALRCDPISGHVSLFWYQQALGQGPEFLTYFQNEAQLDKSGLPSDRFFAERPEGSVSTLKIQRTQQEDSAVYLCASSLGYRAKKDTEAFFGQGTRLTVV.

The chain combines TRBV27 with TRBJ2-7; TRBD2 matches 10 bases. Germline V gene lookup returns CDR1 MNHEY and CDR2 SMNVEV (reference sequence). CDR3 length: 15 amino acids. V trimming: 5 bases; J trimming: 5 bases; junction bases outside the gene matches: 9. The DNA of the CDR3 is TGTGCCAGCAGTCCGTGGACTAGCGGAGGTGACGAGCAGTACTTC. Translated, it gives CASSPWTSGGDEQYF.

The chain uses TRBV9 and TRBJ2-5, with D tentatively TRBD1 (5 bases). Germline V gene sequence: CDR1 SGDLS, CDR2 YYNGEE. This CDR3 is built from 16 residues. V lost 3 bases and J lost 0, with 15 bases in between. The CDR3: CASSGWGNPNQETQYF. The CDR3 DNA reads as TGTGCCAGCAGCGGGTGGGGCAACCCTAACCAAGAGACCCAGTACTTC.

This clone was detected a few times. The CDR3 protein is CASSPRASGTDEQFF. In DNA form, the CDR3 reads TGCGCCAGCAGCCCCCGGGCTAGCGGGACCGATGAGCAGTTCTTC. This chain links TRBV4-1 with TRBJ2-1, with 9 bases aligning to TRBD2. CDR3 length equals 15 residues. CDR1 is MGHRA, CDR2 YSYEKL, per germline. Unmatched junction bases numbered 9, after V lost 4 bases and J lost 8 bases.

The rearrangement links TRBV5-8 to TRBJ2-4, with a weak D call TRBD2 (6 bases). Germline lookup yields CDR1 SGHTS and CDR2 YDEGEE. Trimming removed 0 bases from V and 0 bases from J, with 13 bases in between. The CDR3 is 17 residues long. CDR3 in DNA: TGTGCCAGCAGCTTGGTGGATTGGGGGGTAGCCAAAAACATTCAGTACTTC. This encodes CASSLVDWGVAKNIQYF.

As concerns this clone: Other DNA variants within this sample encode the same CDR3. The rearrangement links TRBV5-1 to TRBJ2-1, with D hard to call. The CDR3 loop spans 11 amino acids. Germline CDR1 reads SGHRS; CDR2 reads YFSETQ. V shed 3 bases and J shed 4 bases, with 2 bases lying between them. The CDR3 DNA follows: TGCGCCAGCAGCTATTACAATGAGCAGTTCTTC. Translation: CASSYYNEQFF. Full variable domain (missing parts from reference TRBV5-1 and TRBJ2-1): KAGVTQTPRYLIKTRGQQVTLSCSPISGHRSVSWYQQTPGQGLQFLFEYFSETQRNKGNFPGRFSGRQFSNSRSEMNVSTLELGDSALYLCASSYYNEQFFGPGTRLTVL.

The V call is TRBV4-2, the J call TRBJ2-3, with 8 bases lining up with TRBD1. This CDR3 is built from 16 residues. Germline V gene sequence: CDR1 LGHNA, CDR2 YNFKEQ. V lost 4 bases to trimming and J lost 4 bases; unmatched junction nucleotides: 10. The CDR3 loop is CASSPTDRGPPDTQYF. In DNA form, the CDR3 reads TGTGCCAGCAGCCCCACAGACAGGGGTCCCCCAGATACGCAGTATTTT.